The T cell receptor beta chain under discussion was sequenced for a study of T cells after yellow fever vaccination. Regarding the study as a whole: It was the secondary response that reached its peak faster, day 5 versus 15, but it was weaker.

TCRdb used MiXCR to reprocess the 5' RACE reads, holding one entry per CDR3 protein. The top ten clones hold around a third of a sample with about 74,000 distinct CDR3 sequences, 7.1% of them seen once. Trimming took 6 bases from V and 3 from J; bases not matched to a gene: 6. CDR3 size: 15 residues. The germline gives CDR1 MNHEY, CDR2 SVGAGI. For this clonotype: What it binds is not known.

The material was CD8+ T cells sorted from PBMCs, obtained roughly 5 days after the first yellow fever vaccination. The V gene is TRBV6-5, the J gene TRBJ2-7; 12 bases match TRBD2. The sequence was collected from a man aged 18 to 35 who received the YFV17D yellow fever vaccine. The CDR3 is CASRALAGGLYEQYF. Here the CDR3 DNA reads TGTGCCAGCAGAGCACTAGCGGGGGGACTCTACGAGCAGTACTTC.